Below are 9 T cell receptor beta chains sequenced from a single sample in a study of shared clonotypes between healthy human individuals. The assay was immunoSEQ multiplex PCR, and TCRdb's table has in-frame clones only and misses some. The data contain hundreds of thousands of clones, roughly 98% of them singletons. Only CD45RO-negative cells positively selected for CCR7 counted as naive CD8 cells, so terminally differentiated effector memory CD45RA+ cells were excluded. The material sequenced was naive CD8+ T cells sorted from blood. These receptors originate from a man aged 25-45 years in good health.

The chain employs TRBV5-1 and TRBJ2-3, with 8 bases fitting TRBD2. This CDR3 has 17 amino acids. Germline CDR1 and CDR2: SGHRS and YFSETQ. V lost 0 bases, J lost 6 bases, and 12 bases stayed unmatched. This chain's CDR3 is CASSLGTGGLVSDTQYF. The CDR3 DNA sequence: TGCGCCAGCAGCTTGGGAACGGGAGGGCTGGTTTCGGATACGCAGTATTTT.

The V call is TRBV27, the J call TRBJ1-5; 10 nucleotides match TRBD1. Germline values: CDR1 MNHEY, CDR2 SMNVEV (reference sequence). The CDR3 covers 14 residues. V shed 4 bases, J shed 6 bases, and the junction held 3 bases outside the gene matches. In DNA form, the CDR3 reads TGTGCCAGCAGTTCAGGGACAGGGGTTCAGCCCCAGCATTTT. As protein: CASSSGTGVQPQHF.

A remark on this clone: At one boundary the junction diverges from the germline segment, which might be a read error. The chain is built from TRBV30 and TRBJ2-1; D tentatively fits TRBD1 or TRBD2 (6 bases each). Germline V gene sequence: CDR1 GTSNPN, CDR2 SVGIG (reference sequence). This CDR3 is 11 amino acids long. The CDR3 here is CARRARGEQFF. The CDR3 nucleotides read TGTGCCCGGAGGGCCAGGGGTGAGCAGTTCTTC.

The rearrangement joins TRBV6-5 to TRBJ2-5; 8 bases match TRBD2. CDR3 size: 15 residues. Per germline, CDR1 MNHEY and CDR2 SVGAGI. The J segment lost 5 bases and the V segment lost 5 bases, leaving 10 bases of the junction unmatched. The CDR3 sequence is CASSLFSGSVETQYF. The CDR3 nucleotides read TGTGCCAGCAGTCTATTCAGCGGGAGCGTGGAGACCCAGTACTTC.

The J gene is TRBJ2-7, the V gene TRBV7-9, with D hard to call. This CDR3 is 13 amino acids long. Between the trimmed V and J ends, which lost 4 bases and 6 bases, there was a span of 13 bases. Germline CDR1 is SEHNR and CDR2 is FQNEAQ (reference sequence). In nucleotides, the CDR3 is TGTGCCAGCAGCTCCAAGACTGATGGCGAGCAGTACTTC. This gives the protein CASSSKTDGEQYF.

The gene calls are TRBV5-4 and TRBJ2-2; 9 bases match TRBD1. The CDR3 is made up of 16 amino acids. V lost 3 bases and J lost 5; bases outside the gene matches: 8. Germline V CDR1 and CDR2: SGHNT, YYREEE (reference sequence). The CDR3 here is CASSSGDRGITGELFF. The CDR3 DNA reads as TGTGCCAGCAGCTCGGGTGACAGGGGGATTACCGGGGAGCTGTTTTTT.

This chain connects TRBV10-3 to TRBJ1-1, with D uncertain. The V gene lost 8 bases and the J gene lost 0 bases, with 7 bases spanning the gap. There are 12 residues in the CDR3. Per the germline V gene, CDR1 is ENHRY and CDR2 is SYGVKD. CDR3 loop: CAIGVMNTEAFF. CDR3 nucleotide sequence: TGTGCCATCGGAGTTATGAACACTGAAGCTTTCTTT.

The J gene is TRBJ1-5, the V gene TRBV19; D not certain. The CDR3 has 13 residues. The germline V gene encodes CDR1 LNHDA and CDR2 SQIVND (reference sequence). The V end lost 1 base, the J end lost 4 bases, and 5 bases lay between the germline ends. Here the CDR3 DNA reads TGTGCCAGTAGTATAGCTGAGAATCAGCCCCAGCATTTT. As protein: CASSIAENQPQHF.

The rearrangement links TRBV4-3 to TRBJ2-7, with 8 bases aligning to TRBD2. The CDR3 is 16 amino acids. V lost 1 base and J lost 2; bases outside the gene matches: 7. Germline values: CDR1 LGHNA, CDR2 YSLEER. In DNA, the CDR3 is TGCGCCAGCAGCCAAGGTTGGCGGGAGGCTACCTACGAGCAGTACTTC. Residues: CASSQGWREATYEQYF.